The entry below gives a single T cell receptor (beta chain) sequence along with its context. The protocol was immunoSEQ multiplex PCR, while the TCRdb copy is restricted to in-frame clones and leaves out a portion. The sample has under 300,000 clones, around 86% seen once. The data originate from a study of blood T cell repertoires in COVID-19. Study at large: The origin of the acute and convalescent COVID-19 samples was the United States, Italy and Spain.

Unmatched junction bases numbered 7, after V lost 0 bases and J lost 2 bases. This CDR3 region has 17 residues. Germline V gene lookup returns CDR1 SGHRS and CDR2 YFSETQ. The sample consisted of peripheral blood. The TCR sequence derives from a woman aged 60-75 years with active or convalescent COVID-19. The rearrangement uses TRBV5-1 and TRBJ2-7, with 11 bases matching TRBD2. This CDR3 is CASSLGDLAGGPYEQYF. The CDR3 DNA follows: TGCGCCAGCAGCTTGGGCGACCTAGCGGGGGGCCCCTACGAGCAGTACTTC.